This TCR beta chain was captured by sequencing in a study of blood T cells in healthy people across ages. A sample-barcoded 5' primer and a J-beta primer mix were used in a second PCR of about 7 to 11 cycles. TCRdb reprocessed the 5' RACE reads with MiXCR, giving one entry per CDR3 protein. The sample yields 1.5 million or so distinct CDR3 sequences, roughly 45% seen once. This clonotype was seen a handful of times. Input material: blood. The receptor was derived from a woman in her late teens or twenties in good health.

The CDR3 DNA is TGTGCCAGCAGTTACTCGATAAATCCGGGGGACAGGGGTCGCGAGCAGTACTTC. It specifies CASSYSINPGDRGREQYF. This sequence joins TRBV6-6 and TRBJ2-7; 10 bases map to TRBD1. The V segment lost 0 bases and the J segment 6 bases; nucleotides outside the gene matches: 14. This CDR3 has 18 amino acids. The germline V gene has CDR1 MNHNY and CDR2 SVGAGI (reference sequence).